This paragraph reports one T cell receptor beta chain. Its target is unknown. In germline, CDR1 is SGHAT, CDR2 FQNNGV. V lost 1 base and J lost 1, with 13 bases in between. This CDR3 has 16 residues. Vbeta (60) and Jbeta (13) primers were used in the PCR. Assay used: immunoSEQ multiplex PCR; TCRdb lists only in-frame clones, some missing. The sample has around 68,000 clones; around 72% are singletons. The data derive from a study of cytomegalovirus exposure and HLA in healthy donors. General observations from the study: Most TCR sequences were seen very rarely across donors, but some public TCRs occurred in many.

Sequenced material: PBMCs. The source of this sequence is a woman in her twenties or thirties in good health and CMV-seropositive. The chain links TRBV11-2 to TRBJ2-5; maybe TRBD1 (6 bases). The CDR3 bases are TGTGCCAGCAGCTTAGTTCAGGGGCTCTTCCAAGAGACCCAGTACTTC. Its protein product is CASSLVQGLFQETQYF.